The 20 T cell receptor beta chains below come from one sample, sequenced in a study of shared clonotypes between healthy human individuals. Some clones are missing from TCRdb's copy, which holds only in-frame ones; the method was immunoSEQ multiplex PCR. The table has hundreds of thousands of clones, more than 70% seen once. Sequencing used PBMCs. The receptors originated from a woman aged 40 to 50 in good health. Some clones in this sample may be carry-over from other donors' samples.

The chain links TRBV5-1 to TRBJ1-2; D perhaps matches TRBD1 (6 bases). Trimming removed 5 bases at V and 7 bases at J, with 9 bases between. Germline lookup yields CDR1 SGHRS and CDR2 YFSETQ. The CDR3 runs to 11 residues. The CDR3 DNA is TGCGCCAGCAGACGAGGGGGTGGCTACACCTTC. Amino acids: CASRRGGGYTF.

Worth noting for this clone: A far larger clone is one base from this, pointing to a likely read error. This sequence joins TRBV30 and TRBJ2-5; D uncertain. CDR1 is GTSNPN and CDR2 is SVGIG in the germline V gene (reference sequence). Deletions cut 2 bases from V and 13 bases from J, with 20 bases between. There are 13 residues in the CDR3. The CDR3 region is CAWSPAASVALYF. DNA for the CDR3: TGTGCCTGGAGTCCCGCAGCCTCCGTGGCCCTGTACTTC.

J is TRBJ2-2 and V is TRBV18; D tentatively fits TRBD1 or TRBD2 (6 bases each). The CDR3 loop spans 15 amino acids. Germline-derived CDR1 and CDR2 are KGHSH and LQKENI. The germline V and J ends were trimmed by 8 bases and 1 base, with 14 bases remaining between them. The DNA for the CDR3 is TGTGCCAGCAAGGAGGGGGGCCTGAACACCGGGGAGCTGTTTTTT. It is translated as CASKEGGLNTGELFF.

This clone was counted a few times. The chain joins TRBV28 to TRBJ2-7; a weak D match, TRBD2 (6 bases). The CDR3 is 14 amino acids. Germline V gives CDR1 MDHEN, CDR2 SYDVKM. The V and J ends lost 6 bases and 4 bases respectively, with 16 bases between them. The CDR3 loop is CASRPLAGSYEQYF. The CDR3 region has the DNA TGTGCCAGCAGGCCACTGGCGGGGAGTTACGAGCAGTACTTC.

The table lists this clone with a few counts. V is TRBV6-1 and J is TRBJ1-3, with D tentatively TRBD1 (6 bases). The CDR3 length is 16 residues. Germline V CDR1 and CDR2: MNHNS, SASEGT. The germline V and J ends were trimmed by 2 bases and 0 bases, with 11 bases remaining between them. The chain's CDR3 is CASSERDIGSGNTIYF. The CDR3 DNA sequence: TGTGCCAGCAGTGAACGGGACATTGGCTCTGGAAACACCATATATTTT.

The chain carries TRBV29-1 and TRBJ2-7, with unresolved D. In germline, CDR1 is SQVTM, CDR2 ANQGSEA. V was pared by 4 bases and J by 4 bases, with 17 bases between. The CDR3 extends over 14 amino acids. This CDR3 is CSVVVGFGVYEQYF. In nucleotides, the CDR3 is TGCAGCGTTGTGGTGGGGTTCGGAGTGTACGAGCAGTACTTC.

Ten or more counts support this clone. The genes are TRBV30 and TRBJ1-5; D unresolved. Per germline, CDR1 GTSNPN and CDR2 SVGIG (reference sequence). V was pared by 2 bases and J by 3 bases, with 11 bases between. This CDR3 contains 14 residues. The CDR3 here is CAWSYRQPNQPQHF. As DNA, the CDR3 is TGTGCCTGGAGTTACCGGCAGCCCAATCAGCCCCAGCATTTT.

In this sample, this clone turned up a few times. The V gene is TRBV25-1, the J gene TRBJ1-1; D might be TRBD1 (5 bases). This CDR3 region has 12 residues. The germline V gene encodes CDR1 MGHDK and CDR2 SYGVNS. Trimming took off 11 bases at V and 1 base at J, with 11 bases between the two ends. In DNA, the CDR3 is TGTGCCGCTCAGGGCAAGAACACTGAAGCTTTCTTT. This sequence encodes CAAQGKNTEAFF. Using reference TRBV25-1 and TRBJ1-1 for the parts outside the CDR3, the full variable domain is EADIYQTPRYLVIGTGKKITLECSQTMGHDKMYWYQQDPGMELHLIHYSYGVNSTEKGDLSSESTVSRIRTEHFPLTLESARPSHTSQYLCAAQGKNTEAFFGQGTRLTVV.

This clone was observed a single time. The chain combines TRBV30 with TRBJ1-5; D call uncertain. CDR1 and CDR2 from the germline V gene are GTSNPN and SVGIG (reference sequence). CDR3 length: 14 residues. Trimming removed 2 bases at V and 0 bases at J, with 8 bases between. The CDR3 sequence is CAWSMGYSNQPQHF. DNA of the CDR3: TGTGCCTGGAGTATGGGTTATAGCAATCAGCCCCAGCATTTT.

The chain employs TRBV12-1 and TRBJ2-1. TRBV12-1 corresponds to a pseudogene. This CDR3 contains 14 residues. In DNA, the CDR3 is TGTGCCAGCAGCTTTCGGCCCGAGCACAATGAGCAGTTCTTC. It specifies CASSFRPEHNEQFF.

This clone was seen a handful of times. The CDR3 region is CASSLFMNTEAFF. Written as DNA, the CDR3 is TGTGCCAGCAGTTTATTCATGAACACTGAAGCTTTCTTT. The chain is built from TRBV27 and TRBJ1-1; D unclear. From germline, CDR1 is MNHEY and CDR2 SMNVEV (reference sequence). V lost 1 base to trimming and J lost 0 bases, with 3 bases between them. There are 13 residues in the CDR3.

This clone was counted only a few times. Other DNA variants within this sample encode the same CDR3. This chain connects TRBV27 to TRBJ2-1; D possibly corresponds to TRBD1 (6 bases). Trimming took off 6 bases at V and 0 bases at J, with 9 bases between the two ends. This CDR3 has 14 residues. The germline gives CDR1 MNHEY, CDR2 SMNVEV (reference sequence). The CDR3 coding sequence is TGTGCCAGCAGCCTAGGGGGCTCCTACAATGAGCAGTTCTTC. Translated, it gives CASSLGGSYNEQFF.

This chain connects TRBV4-1 to TRBJ1-5, with D tentatively TRBD1 (6 bases). The V end lost 1 base, the J end lost 0 bases, and 16 bases lay between the germline ends. This CDR3 has 18 residues. Germline CDR1 and CDR2: MGHRA and YSYEKL. CDR3 DNA: TGCGCCAGCAGCCAAGTCGTGGGACAACTTTATAGCAATCAGCCCCAGCATTTT. Residues: CASSQVVGQLYSNQPQHF.

With regard to this clone: Other DNA sequences in the sample encode the same CDR3. The CDR3 DNA is TGTGCCAGCAGTTTATCCAGGGGGCGCAATGAGCAGTTCTTC. Translated: CASSLSRGRNEQFF. The chain combines TRBV28 with TRBJ2-1, with 8 positions matching TRBD1. The CDR3 runs to 14 residues. The germline V gene has CDR1 MDHEN and CDR2 SYDVKM. V was pared by 1 base and J by 6 bases, with 2 bases of the junction left unmatched.

The CDR3 DNA reads as TGTGCCAGCCACGAGGAAATAGGCAATCAGCCCCAGCATTTT. It is translated as CASHEEIGNQPQHF. The rearrangement uses TRBV28 and TRBJ1-5; no definite D call. The CDR3 has 14 amino acids. CDR1 is MDHEN, CDR2 SYDVKM, per germline. Trimming removed 8 bases at V and 2 bases at J, with 13 bases between.

The genes are TRBV7-8 and TRBJ1-5, with D uncertain. The CDR3 sequence is 15 residues long. The V end lost 5 bases, the J end lost 1 base, and 12 bases lay between the germline ends. Germline V gene data show CDR1 as SGHVS and CDR2 as FQNEAQ. The CDR3 loop reads CASSPRRASNQPQHF. The CDR3 DNA reads TGTGCCAGCAGCCCCCGCCGGGCCAGCAATCAGCCCCAGCATTTT. Full variable domain (outside the CDR3, taken from reference TRBV7-8 and TRBJ1-5): GAGVSQSPRYKVAKRGQDVALRCDPISGHVSLFWYQQALGQGPEFLTYFQNEAQLDKSGLPSDRFFAERPEGSVSTLKIQRTQQEDSAVYLCASSPRRASNQPQHFGDGTRLSIL.

The gene calls are TRBV7-2 and TRBJ2-7; D is undetermined. The ends were cut back, 0 bases at V and 0 bases at J, with 6 bases in the middle. Germline loops: CDR1 SGHTA, CDR2 FQGNSA. There are 14 residues in the CDR3. The CDR3 region is CASSLAYSSYEQYF. Here the CDR3 DNA reads TGTGCCAGCAGCTTAGCGTACAGCTCCTACGAGCAGTACTTC.

This clone was recorded only once. The chain couples TRBV19 to TRBJ1-1, with D unresolved. The length of the CDR3 is 12 residues. Per germline, CDR1 LNHDA and CDR2 SQIVND (reference sequence). The V end lost 6 bases, the J end lost 3 bases, and 8 bases lay between the germline ends. CDR3 sequence reads: CASRGSHTEAFF. CDR3 nucleotides: TGTGCCAGTAGGGGGTCTCACACTGAAGCTTTCTTT.

The gene calls are TRBV7-9 and TRBJ2-1, with D hard to call. Germline V lookup: CDR1 SEHNR, CDR2 FQNEAQ (reference sequence). There are 11 residues in the CDR3. The germline V and J ends were trimmed by 5 bases and 8 bases, with 7 bases remaining between them. The CDR3 reads CASSPGYEQFF. The CDR3 DNA sequence: TGTGCCAGCAGCCCCGGGTATGAGCAGTTCTTC. The whole variable domain, filled in from reference TRBV7-9 and TRBJ2-1, reads DTGVSQNPRHKITKRGQNVTFRCDPISEHNRLYWYRQTLGQGPEFLTYFQNEAQLEKSRLLSDRFSAERPKGSFSTLEIQRTEQGDSAMYLCASSPGYEQFFGPGTRLTVL.

The chain joins TRBV27 to TRBJ1-3; D is unresolved. Trimming removed 2 bases at V and 0 bases at J, with 14 bases between. The CDR3 is made up of 17 amino acids. Per germline, CDR1 MNHEY and CDR2 SMNVEV (reference sequence). CDR3 in amino acids: CASSLNGGLSSGNTIYF. The CDR3 DNA is TGTGCCAGCAGTTTAAATGGCGGCTTGAGCTCTGGAAACACCATATATTTT.